The rows below give T cell receptor beta chains drawn from one sample of a study of vaccination and CD4 T cells after COVID-19. TCRdb re-called the PCR reads with MiXCR, one entry per CDR3 protein. The sample contains nearly 15,000 distinct CDR3 sequences, around 24% of which appear only once. The antigens of these receptors remain unknown. Material: cultured CD4+ T cells from blood. The receptors here all came from a human donor with COVID-19. Each CDR3 is given with its conserved first and last residue. Fields, in order: clone size, J gene, V gene, D gene, CDR3 protein, CDR3 DNA. D genes are given only for firm matches. Rows give clone size only sometimes, using once, few, many, or a class for an expanded clone.

>few|TRBJ1-2|TRBV4-2|.
CASTTGVDGYTF
TGTGCCAGCACTACGGGGGTAGATGGCTACACCTTC
>.|TRBJ2-3|TRBV20-1|TRBD2
CSAPAESGGPRWYF
TGCAGTGCTCCCGCCGAGAGCGGGGGGCCACGGTGGTATTTT
>.|TRBJ2-1|TRBV30|.
CAWMWGLNNEQFF
TGTGCCTGGATGTGGGGGCTCAACAATGAGCAGTTCTTC
>once|TRBJ2-5|TRBV19|.
CASSIDIGAAGFRGTQYF
TGTGCCAGTAGTATAGATATTGGAGCGGCAGGTTTTAGGGGGACCCAGTACTTC
>once|TRBJ1-5|TRBV28|.
CASSFYDRTWNQPQHF
TGTGCCAGCAGTTTCTATGACAGGACATGGAATCAGCCCCAGCATTTT
>few|TRBJ1-5|TRBV28|.
CASSLPHRVRSNQPQHF
TGTGCCAGCAGTTTACCCCACAGGGTACGCAGCAATCAGCCCCAGCATTTT
>few|TRBJ2-1|TRBV20-1|TRBD2
CSASSPGLAAYNEQFF
TGCAGTGCTAGTTCCCCCGGACTAGCAGCTTACAATGAGCAGTTCTTC
>few|TRBJ1-1|TRBV20-1|.
CSASRGDTEAFF
TGCAGTGCTAGTAGAGGGGACACTGAAGCTTTCTTT
>.|TRBJ2-5|TRBV10-1|TRBD2
CASSEPRLAGPQETQYF
TGCGCCAGCAGTGAGCCCCGACTAGCGGGGCCCCAAGAGACCCAGTACTTC
>.|TRBJ2-1|TRBV7-8|TRBD1
CASSPGQGGVEQFF
TGTGCCAGCAGCCCGGGACAGGGGGGTGTTGAGCAGTTCTTC